This TCR beta chain comes out of a study of liver allograft versus peripheral blood T cells. Study at large: What was compared were the T cell receptor repertoires in transplanted livers and those in the peripheral blood of recipients.

This clonotype has only a few counts. Its antigen remains unidentified. With 4 bases clipped from V and 8 bases from J, the junction kept 8 bases outside the gene matches. The CDR3 totals 14 residues. The germline gives CDR1 SGDLS, CDR2 YYNGEE. Overall study results and limits: The authors reported that T cell receptor repertoires inside liver allografts differed from those in peripheral blood.

Using its own MiXCR run on the reads, TCRdb lists one record per CDR3 protein. The data show 3,500 to 4,500 distinct CDR3 sequences, more than 13% seen once. This rearrangement joins TRBV9 to TRBJ1-2, with 10 bases aligning to TRBD1. The TCR comes from a human patient who had a liver transplant. Some T cells may originate from the graft donor. The CDR3 DNA reads as TGTGCCAGCAGCCAGACAGGGGGCTTAGAGGGCTACACCTTC. Translation gives CASSQTGGLEGYTF.